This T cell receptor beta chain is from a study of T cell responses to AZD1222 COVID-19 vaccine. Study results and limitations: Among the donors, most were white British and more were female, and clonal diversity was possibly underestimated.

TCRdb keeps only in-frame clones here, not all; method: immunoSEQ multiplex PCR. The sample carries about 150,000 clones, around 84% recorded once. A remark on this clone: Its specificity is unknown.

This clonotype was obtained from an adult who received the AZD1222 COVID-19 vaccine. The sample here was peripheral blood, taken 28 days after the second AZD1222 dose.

In nucleotides, the CDR3 is TGTGCCAGCAGCAAAGGAGGGAGACAGGTAGATTTAGGTCCCGAGCAGTACTTC. This encodes CASSKGGRQVDLGPEQYF. The chain links TRBV21-1 to TRBJ2-7; TRBD1 was called by the table and not checked on the DNA. TRBV21-1 represents a pseudogene. CDR3 length equals 18 residues.